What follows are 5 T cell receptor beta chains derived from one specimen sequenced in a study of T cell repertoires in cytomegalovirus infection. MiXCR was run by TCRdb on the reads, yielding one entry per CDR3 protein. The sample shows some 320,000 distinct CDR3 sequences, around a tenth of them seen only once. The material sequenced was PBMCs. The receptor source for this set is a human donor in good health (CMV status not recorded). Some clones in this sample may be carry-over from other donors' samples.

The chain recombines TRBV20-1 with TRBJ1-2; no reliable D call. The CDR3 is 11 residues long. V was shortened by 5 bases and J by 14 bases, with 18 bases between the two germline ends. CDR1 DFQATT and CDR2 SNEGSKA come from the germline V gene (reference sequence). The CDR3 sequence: CSAWTWAHLTF. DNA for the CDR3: TGCAGTGCTTGGACCTGGGCCCATCTTACCTTC.

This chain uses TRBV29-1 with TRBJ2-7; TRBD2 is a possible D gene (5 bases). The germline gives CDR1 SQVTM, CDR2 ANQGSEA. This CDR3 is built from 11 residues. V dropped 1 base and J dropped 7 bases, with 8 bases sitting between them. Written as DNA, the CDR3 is TGCAGCGTTGAAGGGACTGGAGAGCAGTACTTC. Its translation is CSVEGTGEQYF.

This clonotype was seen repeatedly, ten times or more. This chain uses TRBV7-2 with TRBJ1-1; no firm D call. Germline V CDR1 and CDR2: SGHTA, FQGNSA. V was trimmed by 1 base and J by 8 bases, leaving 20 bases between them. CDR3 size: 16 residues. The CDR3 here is CASSLEWKKTKSEAFF. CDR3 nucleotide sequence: TGTGCCAGCAGCTTAGAATGGAAGAAAACAAAGAGCGAAGCTTTCTTT.

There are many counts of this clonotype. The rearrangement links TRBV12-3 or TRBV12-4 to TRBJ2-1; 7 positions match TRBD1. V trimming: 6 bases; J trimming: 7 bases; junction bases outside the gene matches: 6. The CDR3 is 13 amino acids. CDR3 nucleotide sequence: TGTGCCAGCAGAACCGGGACAGAGAATGAGCAGTTCTTC. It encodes CASRTGTENEQFF.

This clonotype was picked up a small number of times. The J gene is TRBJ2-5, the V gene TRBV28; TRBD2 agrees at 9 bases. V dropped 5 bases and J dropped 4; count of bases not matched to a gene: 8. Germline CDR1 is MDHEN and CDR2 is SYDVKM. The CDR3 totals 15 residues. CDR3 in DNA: TGTGCCAGCAGTACTAGCGGGCGCTGGGGAGAGACCCAGTACTTC. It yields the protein CASSTSGRWGETQYF.